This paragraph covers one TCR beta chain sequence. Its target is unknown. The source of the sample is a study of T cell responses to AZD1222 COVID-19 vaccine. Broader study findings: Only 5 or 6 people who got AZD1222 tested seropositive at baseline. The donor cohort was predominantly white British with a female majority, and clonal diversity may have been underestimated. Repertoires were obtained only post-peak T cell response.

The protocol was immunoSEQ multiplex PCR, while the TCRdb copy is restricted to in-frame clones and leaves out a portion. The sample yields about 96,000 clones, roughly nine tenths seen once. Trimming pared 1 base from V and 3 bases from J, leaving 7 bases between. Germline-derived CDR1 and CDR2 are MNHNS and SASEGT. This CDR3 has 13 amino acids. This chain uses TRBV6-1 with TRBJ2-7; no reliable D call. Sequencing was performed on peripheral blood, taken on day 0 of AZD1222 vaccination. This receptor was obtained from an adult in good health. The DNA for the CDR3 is TGTGCCAGCAGTGAAGTTTCCCTCTACGAGCAGTACTTC. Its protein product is CASSEVSLYEQYF.